This paragraph reports one T cell receptor beta chain. The data are from a study of blood T cell repertoires in COVID-19. Overall study: In each case, the material was cDNA or gDNA derived from T cells, B-cell-depleted T cells, or PBMCs.

Study processing details: Scientists estimated how many nucleated cells there were by amplifying reference gene primers. The method was immunoSEQ multiplex PCR; TCRdb's version includes in-frame clones alone and lacks a portion of them. Clone size and the V and J calls come from that table; the DNA yielded D and trimming. The data hold 150,000 or so clones, with 84% observed a single time. The material sequenced was peripheral blood. This clonotype was sampled from an older woman with acute or convalescent COVID-19.

CDR3 bases: TGTGCCGTCAAAGGGACTAGCGGGAGGTTGACCGGGGAGCTGTTTTTT. It translates to CAVKGTSGRLTGELFF. The chain joins TRBV10-3 to TRBJ2-2; TRBD2 matches 15 bases. Trimming took 11 bases from V and 5 from J; bases not matched to a gene: 9. Germline V gives CDR1 ENHRY, CDR2 SYGVKD. The CDR3 contains 16 residues.